Presented here are 28 T cell receptor beta chains from one specimen sequenced in a study of cytomegalovirus exposure and HLA in healthy donors. Assay used: immunoSEQ multiplex PCR; TCRdb lists only in-frame clones, some missing. The sample carries 65,000 to 85,000 clones, 90% to 95% recorded once. The sequenced material came from PBMCs. Receptors were obtained from a woman aged 18-29 years in good health and CMV-seronegative.

CDR3: CASSLGGEKLFF. The CDR3 region has the DNA TGTGCCAGCAGCTTAGGAGGAGAAAAACTGTTTTTT. V is TRBV7-2 and J is TRBJ1-4; D unresolved. The V gene's germline CDR1 is SGHTA and CDR2 FQGNSA. The CDR3 contains 12 residues. V lost 1 base, J lost 8 bases, and 5 bases lay in between.

This chain connects TRBV5-1 to TRBJ2-5, with 7 positions matching TRBD2. Germline trimming cut 0 bases from V and 3 bases from J; bases unmatched to any gene: 5. Germline values: CDR1 SGHRS, CDR2 YFSETQ. The CDR3 contains 15 residues. CDR3 in DNA: TGCGCCAGCAGCTTGGGCACTAGCGAAAAAGAGACCCAGTACTTC. This encodes CASSLGTSEKETQYF.

This clone appeared a single time. This chain uses TRBV13 with TRBJ2-3, with 13 bases lining up with TRBD2. The CDR3 extends over 16 amino acids. Germline lookup yields CDR1 PRHDT and CDR2 FYEKMQ (reference sequence). Trimming removed 4 bases from V and 2 bases from J; junction bases left unmatched: 3. CDR3 protein: CASSSTSGRITDTQYF. The CDR3 DNA reads TGTGCCAGCAGCTCGACTAGCGGGAGGATCACAGATACGCAGTATTTT.

This sequence joins TRBV2 and TRBJ1-2; D is undetermined. Germline V lookup: CDR1 SNHLY, CDR2 FYNNEI. The CDR3 loop spans 14 amino acids. V was cut by 3 bases and J by 7 bases, with 15 bases left in between. For the CDR3, the DNA is TGTGCCAGCAGTGAGGTGGAGTTTATCAGTGGCTACACCTTC. It translates to CASSEVEFISGYTF.

This chain links TRBV5-1 with TRBJ2-7, with a tentative D call TRBD1 (6 bases). Germline loops: CDR1 SGHRS, CDR2 YFSETQ. The V end was cut by 0 bases, the J end by 6 bases, with 13 bases between. This CDR3 region has 14 residues. The CDR3 nucleotides read TGCGCCAGCAGCTTGGCTGAGGGGGAGCTCGAGCAGTACTTC. It codes for CASSLAEGELEQYF.

J is TRBJ2-6 and V is TRBV21-1; TRBD2, the table's D call, was not compared with the DNA. TRBV21-1 is a known pseudogene. The CDR3 spans 19 residues. The CDR3 spells CASSKDEPGHVSGANVLTF. The DNA of the CDR3 is TGTGCCAGCAGCAAAGACGAACCCGGTCACGTCTCTGGGGCCAACGTCCTGACTTTC.

The V call is TRBV4-1, the J call TRBJ2-5; a possible D gene is TRBD1 (5 bases). Germline V lookup: CDR1 MGHRA, CDR2 YSYEKL. This CDR3 comprises 14 residues. V lost 2 bases and J 5 bases, leaving 12 bases between the germline ends. CDR3 loop: CASSQRGPGETQYF. CDR3 sequence (DNA): TGCGCCAGCAGCCAAAGGGGCCCTGGGGAGACCCAGTACTTC.

This chain uses TRBV6-5 with TRBJ2-5, with 8 bases fitting TRBD2. After removal of 0 bases from V and 1 base from J, the junction contained 4 bases not matched to a gene. The V gene's germline CDR1 is MNHEY and CDR2 SVGAGI. The CDR3 consists of 16 residues. The CDR3 DNA reads TGTGCCAGCAGTTACTCTGTAGCGGGGAGCCAAGAGACCCAGTACTTC. Protein sequence: CASSYSVAGSQETQYF.

This rearrangement joins TRBV30 to TRBJ1-2; D unclear. There are 13 residues in the CDR3. V was cut by 7 bases and J by 6 bases, with 18 bases left in between. CDR1 is GTSNPN and CDR2 is SVGIG in the germline V gene (reference sequence). The CDR3, as DNA: TGTGCCTCTACAGTGGGTCAGGCTGATGGCTACACCTTC. The encoded protein is CASTVGQADGYTF.

This clone was counted a single time. The chain recombines TRBV7-2 with TRBJ2-5; 10 bases are shared with TRBD2. Germline lookup yields CDR1 SGHTA and CDR2 FQGNSA. Unmatched junction bases numbered 3, after V lost 1 base and J lost 4 bases. The CDR3 runs to 15 residues. CDR3 DNA: TGTGCCAGCAGCTTAGAGGTAGCGGGGGGAGAGACCCAGTACTTC. Amino acid sequence: CASSLEVAGGETQYF.

The chain employs TRBV5-5 and TRBJ1-3, with D perhaps matching TRBD1 (6 bases). The V gene lost 4 bases and the J gene lost 4 bases, with 15 bases spanning the gap. Germline CDR1 reads SGHKS; CDR2 reads YYEKEE (reference sequence). The CDR3 sequence is 15 residues long. The DNA of the CDR3 is TGTGCCAGCAGCGGACAGCTACTGGCGGGAAACACCATATATTTT. This gives the protein CASSGQLLAGNTIYF.

The rearrangement links TRBV27 to TRBJ1-1, with D perhaps matching TRBD1 (6 bases). CDR3 length: 13 amino acids. The V end was cut by 3 bases, the J end by 7 bases, with 12 bases between. CDR1 and CDR2 (germline): MNHEY, SMNVEV (reference sequence). The CDR3 spells CASSLTGHYEAFF. In DNA form, the CDR3 reads TGTGCCAGCAGTTTGACGGGACACTATGAAGCTTTCTTT.

This chain uses TRBV19 with TRBJ2-5, with 7 nucleotides matching TRBD2. This CDR3 is 15 amino acids long. From germline, CDR1 is LNHDA and CDR2 SQIVND (reference sequence). J lost 4 bases, V lost 5 bases, and 10 bases had no gene match. CDR3 DNA: TGTGCCAGTAGTCCATCAGGACTAGTCGGAGAGACCCAGTACTTC. Protein product: CASSPSGLVGETQYF.

The DNA for the CDR3 is TGTGCCAGCTCACCAGGGACACCACTCAATGAGCAGTTCTTC. Its protein is CASSPGTPLNEQFF. The chain has TRBV18 and TRBJ2-1, with a tentative D call TRBD1 (6 bases). Deletions cut 2 bases from V and 6 bases from J, with 11 bases between. Per germline, CDR1 KGHSH and CDR2 LQKENI. This CDR3 comprises 14 residues.

A note on this clone: Other nucleotide sequences in the sample specify the same CDR3. The chain has TRBV7-2 and TRBJ1-3; TRBD1 agrees at 7 bases. V was clipped by 4 bases and J by 0 bases; unmatched bases: 3. This CDR3 comprises 15 residues. CDR1 SGHTA and CDR2 FQGNSA come from the germline V gene. CDR3 bases: TGTGCCAGCAGCTCGGGACAGAGCTCTGGAAACACCATATATTTT. It specifies CASSSGQSSGNTIYF. Based on the CDR3 plus reference TRBV7-2 and TRBJ1-3, the full variable domain is GAGVSQSPSNKVTEKGKDVELRCDPISGHTALYWYRQSLGQGLEFLIYFQGNSAPDKSGLPSDRFSAERTGGSVSTLTIQRTQQEDSAVYLCASSSGQSSGNTIYFGEGSWLTVV.

This clone was recorded only once. V usage is TRBV7-9 and J usage is TRBJ2-1, with TRBD1 as a possible D gene (6 bases). The length of the CDR3 is 14 residues. Germline CDR1 and CDR2: SEHNR and FQNEAQ (reference sequence). V was pared by 3 bases and J by 1 base, with 7 bases between. The CDR3 bases are TGTGCCAGCAGCTTTGGACAGTCCTACAATGAGCAGTTCTTC. The encoded protein is CASSFGQSYNEQFF.

The chain recombines TRBV4-1 with TRBJ2-5, with D possibly TRBD1 on 5 matching bases. This CDR3 is built from 14 residues. V lost 4 bases, J lost 1 base, and 10 bases lay in between. CDR1 and CDR2 from the germline V gene are MGHRA and YSYEKL. CDR3 amino acids: CASSLGQFQETQYF. The CDR3 region has the DNA TGCGCCAGCAGCCTTGGACAATTCCAAGAGACCCAGTACTTC.

This clone has only one observation. V is TRBV7-9 and J is TRBJ1-4, with D perhaps TRBD1 (5 bases). The CDR3 sequence is 14 residues long. Trimming removed 1 base at V and 4 bases at J, with 7 bases between. In germline, CDR1 is SEHNR, CDR2 FQNEAQ (reference sequence). The CDR3 spells CASSLVGGNEKLFF. CDR3 DNA: TGTGCCAGCAGCTTAGTGGGGGGTAATGAAAAACTGTTTTTT. The variable domain in full, completed from reference TRBV7-9 and TRBJ1-4, reads DTGVSQNPRHKITKRGQNVTFRCDPISEHNRLYWYRQTLGQGPEFLTYFQNEAQLEKSRLLSDRFSAERPKGSFSTLEIQRTEQGDSAMYLCASSLVGGNEKLFFGSGTQLSVL.

CDR3 bases: TGTGCCAGCTCACCGTCCAGGGAAGGCTCCTACGAGCAGTACTTC. Translation: CASSPSREGSYEQYF. J is TRBJ2-7 and V is TRBV18, with D possibly TRBD1 on 5 matching bases. V shed 3 bases and J shed 0 bases, with 12 bases lying between them. The germline CDR1 and CDR2 sequences are KGHSH and LQKENI. This CDR3 has 15 amino acids.

The rearrangement links TRBV4-3 to TRBJ2-1; no reliable D call. Looked up from germline, CDR1 is LGHNA and CDR2 is YSLEER. Trimming took 2 bases from V and 5 from J, leaving 10 bases between them. The CDR3 has 14 residues. The CDR3 DNA sequence: TGCGCCAGCAGCCAACAAACGGGTAACAATGAGCAGTTCTTC. It codes for CASSQQTGNNEQFF.

The chain has TRBV29-1 and TRBJ2-6; 7 bases agree with TRBD1. This CDR3 has 16 residues. Losses at the gene ends were 6 bases for V and 0 bases for J; bases not matched to a gene: 8. The germline CDR1 and CDR2 sequences are SQVTM and ANQGSEA. The CDR3 bases are TGCAGCGTAGCTGGGACAGCCCTCTCTGGGGCCAACGTCCTGACTTTC. This translates into CSVAGTALSGANVLTF.

The chain employs TRBV5-1 and TRBJ2-1; TRBD2 might be the D (6 bases). Germline CDR1 is SGHRS and CDR2 is YFSETQ. CDR3 length equals 15 residues. V lost 2 bases and J lost 2, with 11 bases in between. The CDR3 sequence: CASSLWREAYNEQFF. The CDR3 DNA follows: TGCGCCAGCAGCTTATGGAGGGAGGCCTACAATGAGCAGTTCTTC.

This clone appeared a single time. The V and J genes are TRBV5-1 and TRBJ1-2, with 7 bases that match TRBD1. The CDR3 length is 12 residues. Germline V gene data show CDR1 as SGHRS and CDR2 as YFSETQ. J was trimmed by 8 bases and V by 7 bases; bases with no gene match: 8. CDR3: CASGGTVGGYTF. The CDR3 DNA reads as TGCGCCAGCGGGGGGACAGTGGGAGGCTACACCTTC.

The V and J genes are TRBV19 and TRBJ1-5; 10 bases agree with TRBD1. V dropped 3 bases and J dropped 7; count of bases not matched to a gene: 6. The CDR3 covers 15 residues. From germline, CDR1 is LNHDA and CDR2 SQIVND (reference sequence). The CDR3 nucleotides are TGTGCCAGTAGTATTTCGGGACAGGGGACCCAGCCCCAGCATTTT. Its translation: CASSISGQGTQPQHF.

This clone showed up just a few times. The rearrangement uses TRBV15 and TRBJ1-2, with 8 bases aligning to TRBD1. CDR1 and CDR2 from the germline V gene are LNHNV and YYDKDF (reference sequence). CDR3 length: 14 amino acids. The junction had 4 bases not matched to a gene; V was cut back by 0 bases and J by 7 bases. CDR3 DNA sequence: TGTGCCACCAGCAGAGACAGGGGGCTAGGTGGCTACACCTTC. It translates to CATSRDRGLGGYTF. Looking up the rest from reference TRBV15 and TRBJ1-2 gives the full variable domain: DAMVIQNPRYQVTQFGKPVTLSCSQTLNHNVMYWYQQKSSQAPKLLFHYYDKDFNNEADTPDNFQSRRPNTSFCFLDIRSPGLGDTAMYLCATSRDRGLGGYTFGSGTRLTVV.

This clone was detected only once. This sequence joins TRBV5-1 and TRBJ1-2; the match to TRBD1 covers 11 bases. Germline V CDR1 and CDR2: SGHRS, YFSETQ. The CDR3 is 16 amino acids. With V trimmed by 0 bases and J by 8 bases, 9 bases remained unmatched. The CDR3 DNA follows: TGCGCCAGCAGCTTGGGGACAGGGGGCCGTTTTGACGGCTACACCTTC. Amino acids: CASSLGTGGRFDGYTF.

The chain couples TRBV18 to TRBJ2-7; maybe TRBD2 (6 bases). The CDR3 has 15 amino acids. Trimming removed 2 bases from V and 2 bases from J, with 13 bases in between. Germline V CDR1 and CDR2: KGHSH, LQKENI. CDR3 sequence: CASSPFPGEAYEQYF. CDR3 sequence (DNA): TGTGCCAGCTCACCATTCCCCGGGGAGGCCTACGAGCAGTACTTC.

The gene calls are TRBV5-5 and TRBJ1-2; D may be TRBD1 (6 bases). V was pared by 4 bases and J by 6 bases, with 22 bases between. Looked up from germline, CDR1 is SGHKS and CDR2 is YYEKEE (reference sequence). The CDR3 covers 16 residues. CDR3 sequence: CASSPQDSEAINGYTF. CDR3 DNA sequence: TGTGCCAGCAGCCCTCAGGACAGTGAGGCTATCAATGGCTACACCTTC.